This record concerns one TCR beta chain sequence. Its antigen is not identified. The length of the CDR3 is 15 residues. V lost 4 bases and J lost 3, with 13 bases in between. Germline V gene sequence: CDR1 SGDLS, CDR2 YYNGEE. TCRdb keeps only in-frame clones here, not all; method: immunoSEQ multiplex PCR. This sample has 72,000 or so clones, with about 92% found just once. The data belong to a study of T cell responses to AZD1222 COVID-19 vaccine. The study, taken as a whole, reports: Vaccine-related CD4 TCRs covered spike, predominating at 160-218 and 743-854. It was only a handful of AZD1222 recipients who were seropositive at baseline. White British donors predominated, females outnumbered males, and clonal diversity was possibly underestimated.

The J gene is TRBJ1-4, the V gene TRBV9; D uncertain. Material: peripheral blood, obtained on day 0 of AZD1222 vaccination. The clonotype comes from an adult in good health. The DNA for the CDR3 is TGTGCCAGCAGCCCACTGGGAGGTTCTAATGAAAAACTGTTTTTT. This codes for CASSPLGGSNEKLFF.